This TCR beta chain was captured in a study of radiation and T cells in renal cell carcinoma. Sequenced by immunoSEQ multiplex PCR; TCRdb stores in-frame clones only, minus some. The sample carries about 130,000 clones, roughly 88% recorded once. Germline CDR1 and CDR2: LGHNA and YSLEER. Trimming cost V 0 bases and J 0 bases, with 12 bases left between them. CDR3 length: 16 residues. The time point was: baseline pretreatment blood. As for treatment: 15 Gy SBRT to primary tumor, nephrectomy 4 weeks later. The V call is TRBV4-3, the J call TRBJ2-7; the D is unclear. The source material was blood, sampled from a patient whose treatment included radiotherapy and nephrectomy. The origin of this receptor is a woman aged 50 to 65 with renal cell carcinoma. The CDR3: CASSQEIQVPSYEQYF. CDR3 sequence (DNA): TGCGCCAGCAGCCAAGAAATCCAGGTACCCTCCTACGAGCAGTACTTC.